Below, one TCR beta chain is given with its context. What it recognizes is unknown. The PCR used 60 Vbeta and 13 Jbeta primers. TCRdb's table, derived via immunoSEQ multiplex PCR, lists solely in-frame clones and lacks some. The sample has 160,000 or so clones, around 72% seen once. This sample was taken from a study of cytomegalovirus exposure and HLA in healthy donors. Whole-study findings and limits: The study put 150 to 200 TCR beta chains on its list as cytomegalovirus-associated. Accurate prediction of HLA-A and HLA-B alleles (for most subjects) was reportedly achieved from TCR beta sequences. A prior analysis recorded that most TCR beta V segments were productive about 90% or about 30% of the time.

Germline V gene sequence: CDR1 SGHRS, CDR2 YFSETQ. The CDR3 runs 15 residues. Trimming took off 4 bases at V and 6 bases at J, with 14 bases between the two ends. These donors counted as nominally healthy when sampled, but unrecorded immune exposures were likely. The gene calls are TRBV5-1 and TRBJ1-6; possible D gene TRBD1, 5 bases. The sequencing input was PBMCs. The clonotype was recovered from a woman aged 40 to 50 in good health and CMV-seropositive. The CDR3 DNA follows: TGCGCCAGCAGCCGCCCGGGGGAGCTTAATTCACCCCTCCACTTT. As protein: CASSRPGELNSPLHF.